This record concerns one T cell receptor (beta chain) sequence. The source of the sample is a study of blood T cell repertoires in COVID-19. Germline V CDR1 and CDR2: SGHRS, YFSETQ. Trimming left V 4 bases short and J 5 bases short, with 12 bases between. CDR3 size: 13 residues. The table came from immunoSEQ multiplex PCR; TCRdb's copy has only in-frame clones and leaves some out. Of about 120,000 clones in the sample, 75% to 90% were seen once. The source is a woman aged 55-75 years with COVID-19, enrolled during active disease. The rearrangement joins TRBV5-1 to TRBJ2-5; TRBD2 might be the D (7 bases). The specimen sequenced was peripheral blood. CDR3 in amino acids: CASSGGAEETQYF. In nucleotides, the CDR3 is TGCGCCAGCAGCGGGGGGGCTGAGGAGACCCAGTACTTC. Based on the CDR3 plus reference TRBV5-1 and TRBJ2-5, the full variable domain is KAGVTQTPRYLIKTRGQQVTLSCSPISGHRSVSWYQQTPGQGLQFLFEYFSETQRNKGNFPGRFSGRQFSNSRSEMNVSTLELGDSALYLCASSGGAEETQYFGPGTRLLVL.